One sample yielded the 17 T cell receptor beta chains listed below, sequenced in a study of CD8+ T cells in alopecia areata. A panel of CD4, CD8alpha, NKG2D, NKG2ACE and other markers served to sort pooled cutaneous lymph node cells. RNA extraction was followed by reverse transcription into cDNA, which acted as the sequencing template. Clones were read by immunoSEQ multiplex PCR, and TCRdb kept only the in-frame ones, dropping some. The sample presents roughly 260,000 clones, none singletons. The specimen sequenced was CD4+ T cells sorted from a lymph node. The source is a C3H/HeJ mouse with alopecia areata. MHC haplotype: H2-k.

This clone was counted only a few times. Genes and germline are mouse. Read data end 4 residues before the CDR3 end; the end is taken from the germline J gene. This rearrangement joins TRBV13-1 to TRBJ2-5; TRBD1 matches at 7 bases. This CDR3 contains 13 residues. Germline V gene lookup returns CDR1 NSHNY and CDR2 SYGAGN. CDR3 residues: CASSLGQEDTQYF. The CDR3 bases that were read are TGTGCCAGCAGTCTCGGACAGGAAGAC.

The table lists this clone with a few counts. Gene names and germline match the mouse. The sequenced fragment ends 4 residues before the CDR3 boundary, so the rest is inferred from the germline J gene. At the DNA level, this CDR3 is encoded by other sequences in the same sample as well. The chain couples TRBV13-1 to TRBJ1-2, with D perhaps matching TRBD1 (5 bases). There are 13 residues in the CDR3. Germline CDR1 and CDR2: NSHNY and SYGAGN. The CDR3 bases that were read are TGTGCCAGCAGTGACAGGGTAGGGTCC. Translated: CASSDRVGS. The full CDR3 protein is CASSDRVGSDYTF.

A word on this clone: These gene names are mouse names. The CDR3 end falls 4 residues outside the read, so it is completed with the germline J gene. This chain joins TRBV19 and TRBJ1-2; maybe TRBD1 (6 bases). The CDR3 loop spans 15 amino acids. Germline values: CDR1 FNHDT, CDR2 SITEND (reference sequence). Trimming stripped 3 bases from V and 3 bases from J, with 15 bases between. The CDR3 DNA, read in part, is TGTGCCAGCAGTAGATCCACCACAGGGTACTCC. It encodes CASSRSTTGYS. The complete CDR3 protein is CASSRSTTGYSDYTF.

To note about this clone: The genes are named according to mouse. The read halts 4 residues ahead of the CDR3 end, with the missing end drawn from the germline J gene. The chain uses TRBV31 and TRBJ2-3; 9 bases agree with TRBD2. Trimming cost V 0 bases and J 2 bases; bases outside gene matches: 6. The CDR3 is 16 amino acids. Germline loops: CDR1 GKSSPN, CDR2 SITVG. The DNA read from the CDR3 is TGTGCCTGGAGTCTCCAGACTGGGGGTCTTGCAGAA. Amino acid sequence: CAWSLQTGGLAE. The entire CDR3 reads CAWSLQTGGLAETLYF. Combining the CDR3 with reference TRBV31 and TRBJ2-3 gives the whole variable domain AQTIHQWPVAEIKAVGSPLSLGCTIKGKSSPNLYWYWQATGGTLQQLFYSITVGQVESVVQLNLSASRPKDDQFILSTEKLLLSHSGFYLCAWSLQTGGLAETLYFGSGTRLTVL.

There are a few counts of this clone. Gene names and germline match the mouse. The CDR3 is cut off 4 residues early in the read; its end comes from the germline J gene. The V gene is TRBV19, the J gene TRBJ2-3; 10 bases match TRBD2. Per the germline V gene, CDR1 is FNHDT and CDR2 is SITEND (reference sequence). CDR3 length: 15 amino acids. The junction had 3 bases not matched to a gene; V was cut back by 2 bases and J by 3 bases. The chain's CDR3 is CASSIRGLGAETLYF. The DNA read from the CDR3 is TGTGCCAGCAGTATCCGGGGACTGGGGGCAGAA. Drawing the rest from reference TRBV19 and TRBJ2-3, the complete variable domain is GGIITQTPKFLIGQEGQKLTLKCQQNFNHDTMYWYRQDSGKGLRLIYYSITENDLQKGDLSEGYDASREKKSSFSLTVTSAQKNEMAVFLCASSIRGLGAETLYFGSGTRLTVL.

Comment on this clone: Germline and genes: mouse. The read ends 4 residues shy of where the CDR3 ends; the end is completed using the germline J gene. The rearrangement joins TRBV1 to TRBJ2-2, with 7 bases that match TRBD2. V was pared by 3 bases and J by 6 bases, with 4 bases of the junction left unmatched. This CDR3 comprises 14 residues. Germline-derived CDR1 and CDR2 are NSQYPW and LRSPGD (reference sequence). CDR3 amino acids: CTCSAGLYAGQLYF. The part of the CDR3 DNA that was read is TGCACCTGCAGTGCGGGACTGTATGCCGGG. Combining the CDR3 with reference TRBV1 and TRBJ2-2 gives the whole variable domain VTLLEQNPRWRLVPRGQAVNLRCILKNSQYPWMSWYQQDLQKQLQWLFTLRSPGDKEVKSLPGADYLATRVTDTELRLQVANMSQGRTLYCTCSAGLYAGQLYFGEGSKLTVL.

This clone was seen a handful of times. The genes are named according to mouse. The CDR3 extends 4 residues past the end of the read, so its final part is completed from the germline J gene. Other nucleotide sequences from this sample produce the same CDR3. J is TRBJ2-3 and V is TRBV1; 8 bases agree with TRBD2. This CDR3 contains 17 residues. Germline CDR1 is NSQYPW and CDR2 is LRSPGD (reference sequence). V shed 0 bases and J 1 base; nucleotides not matched to a gene: 6. The CDR3 loop reads CTCSADLGGAGAETLYF. Partial CDR3 DNA: TGCACCTGCAGTGCAGACCTCGGGGGGGCGGGTGCAGAA. Drawing the rest from reference TRBV1 and TRBJ2-3, the complete variable domain is VTLLEQNPRWRLVPRGQAVNLRCILKNSQYPWMSWYQQDLQKQLQWLFTLRSPGDKEVKSLPGADYLATRVTDTELRLQVANMSQGRTLYCTCSADLGGAGAETLYFGSGTRLTVL.

The sample holds a few counts of this clone. The gene names given are mouse names. The read halts 4 residues ahead of the CDR3 end, with the missing end drawn from the germline J gene. This chain uses TRBV19 with TRBJ2-2; D may be TRBD1 (6 bases). Germline assignment: CDR1 FNHDT and CDR2 SITEND (reference sequence). There are 15 residues in the CDR3. V was pared by 3 bases and J by 0 bases, with 9 bases between. Partial CDR3 DNA: TGTGCCAGCAGTACGGGACACACAAACACCGGG. Translation: CASSTGHTNTG. The CDR3 as a whole reads CASSTGHTNTGQLYF. Supplemented by reference TRBV19 and TRBJ2-2, the full variable domain reads GGIITQTPKFLIGQEGQKLTLKCQQNFNHDTMYWYRQDSGKGLRLIYYSITENDLQKGDLSEGYDASREKKSSFSLTVTSAQKNEMAVFLCASSTGHTNTGQLYFGEGSKLTVL.

There are a few counts of this clone. Genes here carry mouse names. The read stops 4 residues short of the end of the CDR3; the missing end is completed from the germline J gene. V and J are TRBV19 and TRBJ2-1; 9 bases align to TRBD1. The CDR3 sequence is 13 residues long. Germline-derived CDR1 and CDR2 are FNHDT and SITEND (reference sequence). CDR3 loop: CASSIDRGPEQFF. CDR3 DNA, as far as it was read: TGTGCCAGCAGTATAGACAGGGGGCCT.

On this clone itself: The gene names here belong to mouse. CDR3 in amino acids: CASSPRDWGGASAETLYF. CDR3 DNA (partial): TGTGCCAGCAGCCCCAGGGACTGGGGGGGCGCGAGTGCAGAA. The V and J genes are TRBV5 and TRBJ2-3; the match to TRBD2 covers 14 bases. The read falls 4 residues short of the CDR3 end, and the missing part is taken from the germline J gene. Germline V gene data show CDR1 as LGHNA and CDR2 as YNLKQL (reference sequence). The CDR3 has 18 residues. The J segment lost 0 bases and the V segment lost 4 bases, leaving 6 bases of the junction unmatched.

This clone was detected a few times. Germline and genes: mouse. The sequenced fragment ends 4 residues before the CDR3 boundary, so the rest is inferred from the germline J gene. The V call is TRBV17, the J call TRBJ2-7, with unresolved D. CDR1 is MNHDT, CDR2 YYDKIL, per germline. The CDR3 contains 12 residues. CDR3 bases read: TGTGCTAGCAGTAGAGTCCTTTAT. It translates to CASSRVLY. The full-length CDR3 reads as CASSRVLYEQYF. The full variable domain, with the rest looked up from reference TRBV17 and TRBJ2-7, is DTTVKQNPRYKLARVGKPVNLICSQTMNHDTMYWYQKKPNQAPKLLLFYYDKILNREADTFEKFQSSRPNNSFCSLYIGSAGLEYSAMYLCASSRVLYEQYFGPGTRLTVL.

This clone was seen repeatedly, ten times or more. Germline and genes here are mouse. The missing CDR3 end, 4 residues past where the read stops, is filled in from the germline J gene. V is TRBV17 and J is TRBJ2-2; possibly TRBD1 for D (5 bases). CDR1 is MNHDT and CDR2 is YYDKIL in the germline V gene. Trimming left V 3 bases short and J 1 base short, with 6 bases between. The CDR3 totals 14 residues. CDR3 sequence: CASSSDRNTGQLYF. CDR3 DNA (partial): TGTGCTAGCAGTAGTGACAGAAACACCGGG.

This clone was detected a few times. Mouse names are used for the genes. The read halts 4 residues ahead of the CDR3 end, with the missing end drawn from the germline J gene. This chain joins TRBV31 and TRBJ2-3; D not certain. The CDR3 is made up of 13 amino acids. Trimming stripped 1 base from V and 0 bases from J, with 5 bases between. The germline gives CDR1 GKSSPN, CDR2 SITVG. The CDR3 here is CAWSRQSAETLYF. Partial CDR3 DNA: TGTGCCTGGAGTCGACAAAGTGCAGAA.

Regarding this clone: The genes are named according to mouse. The CDR3 end falls 4 residues outside the read, so it is completed with the germline J gene. The identical CDR3 is also encoded by other nucleotide sequences in the sample. V gene TRBV13-2 combines with J gene TRBJ2-4; 10 nucleotides align to TRBD2. The V gene's germline CDR1 is NNHNN and CDR2 SYGAGS (reference sequence). The CDR3 spans 13 residues. The CDR3 sequence is CASGPGGANTLYF. The CDR3 DNA, read in part, is TGTGCCAGCGGCCCTGGGGGGGCGAAC.

Only a few counts were recorded for this clone. Gene names denote mouse genes. The read ends 4 residues before the CDR3 terminus; that terminus is restored from the germline J gene. The V gene is TRBV17, the J gene TRBJ2-1, with TRBD1 identical over 8 bases. The CDR3 contains 14 residues. Germline loops: CDR1 MNHDT, CDR2 YYDKIL. V trimming: 1 base; J trimming: 6 bases; junction bases outside the gene matches: 2. The CDR3 DNA, read in part, is TGTGCTAGCAGTAGAGGGACAGGGCCTGCT. Translating it yields CASSRGTGPA. The CDR3 in full is CASSRGTGPAEQFF.

This clone appeared a few times. Any gene name here is a mouse gene name. CDR3 protein: CAWSHYEQYF. The sequenced CDR3 bases are TGTGCCTGGAGTCACTAT. The chain combines TRBV31 with TRBJ2-7; D gene ambiguous. The read is 4 residues too short to cover the CDR3 end, so that end is filled in from the germline J gene. Germline CDR1 is GKSSPN and CDR2 is SITVG. V gave up 1 base and J gave up 3 bases, with 1 base separating them. CDR3 size: 10 residues.

About this clone: Genes and germline come from the mouse. The read ends 3 residues before the CDR3 terminus; that terminus is restored from the germline J gene. V gene TRBV13-2 combines with J gene TRBJ1-6; D unclear. TRBJ1-6 is treated as an ORF (open reading frame) with a function not yet certain. The V end was cut by 5 bases, the J end by 0 bases, with 6 bases between. The CDR3 length is 14 residues. Germline CDR1 is NNHNN and CDR2 is SYGAGS (reference sequence). The DNA read from the CDR3 is TGTGCCAGCGGCGAACATTCCTATAATTCGCCC. Amino acids: CASGEHSYNSP. From start to end, the CDR3 is CASGEHSYNSPLYF.